This TCR beta chain came from a study of tumor and adjacent non-tumor tissue in lung cancer. Study-level background: Aged about 31 to 80 years, patients included 10 men and a handful of women with stage I to III disease. Samples averaged roughly 4.4 million productive TCRbeta reads each.

General study findings and limits: TCR diversity was significantly greater in tumor than normal lung tissue. Patients with more diverse tumor TCRs had worse survival.

This clonotype has a handful of counts. Its target is unknown. A much bigger clone sits one base away, suggesting this may be a read error. The CDR3 is 14 amino acids. The library came from three nested PCR rounds adapted from ARM-PCR protocols. TCRdb recomputed calls from the multiplex PCR reads with MiXCR, one row per CDR3 protein. The data hold tens of thousands of distinct CDR3 sequences, with about three fifths observed a single time. No cell sorting was done before RNA was extracted from the tissue. V is TRBV12-3 or TRBV12-4 and J is TRBJ1-5, with D unclear. Matching the DNA end better, TRBJ2-3 makes the J call doubtful. Material for sequencing was lung tumor tissue. This TCR was sampled from a man aged 45-60 years with non-small cell lung cancer. The CDR3 reads CASSLGQIDQPQYF. In DNA, the CDR3 is TGTGCCAGCAGTTTGGGCCAAATAGATCAGCCCCAGTATTTT.